This T cell receptor (beta chain) was identified in a study of T cell responses to AZD1222 COVID-19 vaccine. Looked up from germline, CDR1 is SQVTM and CDR2 is ANQGSEA. The CDR3 runs 14 residues. TCRdb's copy holds only in-frame clones and misses some; the assay was immunoSEQ multiplex PCR. Of some 110,000 clones in the sample, around 85% were seen once. Sequencing was performed on peripheral blood, taken 28 days after the second AZD1222 dose. The TCR originated in an adult who received the AZD1222 COVID-19 vaccine. The chain links TRBV29-1 to TRBJ1-3, with D perhaps TRBD1 (5 bases). The CDR3 DNA reads TGCAGTGCCGGGGGGGAAGTGTCCGGAAACACCATATATTTT. This translates into CSAGGEVSGNTIYF.